This T cell receptor beta chain emerged from a study of blood T cell repertoires in COVID-19. On the study more broadly: The United States, Italy and Spain provided the acute and convalescent COVID-19 samples. Nucleic acid was either cDNA or gDNA, and it came from T cells, B-cell-depleted T cells, or PBMCs.

CDR3 length equals 17 residues. With 1 base clipped from V and 10 bases from J, the junction kept 14 bases outside the gene matches. Germline values: CDR1 SGHTA, CDR2 FQGNSA. Authors' methods: Reference gene primers were amplified, and this amplification served to estimate nucleated cell counts. The assay was immunoSEQ multiplex PCR, and TCRdb's table has in-frame clones only and misses some. V, J and clone size were drawn from that table, and D and trimming were deduced from the DNA. Altogether 110,000 to 150,000 clones are present, 70% to 85% being singletons, with the ten largest covering almost 6.5%.

Sequencing was performed on peripheral blood. This clonotype was obtained from a human donor in a cohort sampled during active COVID-19. The chain is built from TRBV7-2 and TRBJ2-1; 9 positions match TRBD2. The CDR3 sequence is CASSLERRGASGDEQFF. CDR3 in DNA: TGTGCCAGCAGCTTAGAAAGACGGGGGGCTAGCGGGGACGAGCAGTTCTTC.